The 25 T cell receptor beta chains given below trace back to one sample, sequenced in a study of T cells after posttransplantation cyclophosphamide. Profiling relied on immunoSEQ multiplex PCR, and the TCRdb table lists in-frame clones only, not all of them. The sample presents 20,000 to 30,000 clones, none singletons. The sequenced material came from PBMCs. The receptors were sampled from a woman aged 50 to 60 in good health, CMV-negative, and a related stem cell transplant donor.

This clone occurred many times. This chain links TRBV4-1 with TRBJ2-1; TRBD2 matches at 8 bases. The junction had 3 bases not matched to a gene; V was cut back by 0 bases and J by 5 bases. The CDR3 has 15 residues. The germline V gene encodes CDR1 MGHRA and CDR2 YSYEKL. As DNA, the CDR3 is TGCGCCAGCAGCCAAGACGGGAGGGTCGACAATGAGCAGTTCTTC. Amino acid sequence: CASSQDGRVDNEQFF.

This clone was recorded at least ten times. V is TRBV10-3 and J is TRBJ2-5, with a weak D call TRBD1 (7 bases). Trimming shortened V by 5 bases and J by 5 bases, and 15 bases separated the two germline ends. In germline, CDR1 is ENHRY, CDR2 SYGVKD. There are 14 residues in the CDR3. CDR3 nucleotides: TGTGCCATCAGTCAACAGACAGGGAGGGAGACCCAGTACTTC. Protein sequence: CAISQQTGRETQYF.

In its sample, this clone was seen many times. As DNA, the CDR3 is TGTGCCAGCAGCTCGGAGGGGCTAAGGAACACCATATATTTT. It is translated as CASSSEGLRNTIYF. The genes are TRBV9 and TRBJ1-3; tentative D call: TRBD1 (5 bases). The germline gives CDR1 SGDLS, CDR2 YYNGEE. Trimming removed 4 bases at V and 7 bases at J, with 15 bases between. This CDR3 region has 14 residues. The full variable domain, in which reference TRBV9 and TRBJ1-3 provide the parts outside the CDR3, is DSGVTQTPKHLITATGQRVTLRCSPRSGDLSVYWYQQSLDQGLQFLIQYYNGEERAKGNILERFSAQQFPDLHSELNLSSLELGDSALYFCASSSEGLRNTIYFGEGSWLTVV.

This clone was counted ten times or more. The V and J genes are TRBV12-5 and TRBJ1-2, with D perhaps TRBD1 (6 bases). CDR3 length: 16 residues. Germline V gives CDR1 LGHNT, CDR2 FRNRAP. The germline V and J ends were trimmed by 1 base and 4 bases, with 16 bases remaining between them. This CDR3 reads CASGLAIPTGIYGYTF. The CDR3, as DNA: TGTGCTAGTGGTTTGGCCATTCCTACAGGGATCTATGGCTACACCTTC.

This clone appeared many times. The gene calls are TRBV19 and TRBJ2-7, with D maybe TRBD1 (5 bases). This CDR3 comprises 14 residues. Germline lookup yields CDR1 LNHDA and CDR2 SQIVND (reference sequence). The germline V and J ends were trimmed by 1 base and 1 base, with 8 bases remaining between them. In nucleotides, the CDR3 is TGTGCCAGTAGTATAGTGCAGGGTTCCTACGAGCAGTACTTC. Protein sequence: CASSIVQGSYEQYF.

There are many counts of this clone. The CDR3, as DNA: TGTGCCAGCAGGCCGGTTGGGAGTGGAAACACCATATATTTT. Its protein is CASRPVGSGNTIYF. The V gene is TRBV6-6, the J gene TRBJ1-3, with D hard to call. CDR3 length: 14 residues. V lost 6 bases, J lost 3 bases, and 12 bases lay in between. The germline CDR1 and CDR2 sequences are MNHNY and SVGAGI (reference sequence).

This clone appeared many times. The CDR3 is CASSQRGMNYGYTF. DNA of the CDR3: TGCGCCAGCAGCCAGCGCGGCATGAACTATGGCTACACCTTC. This chain uses TRBV4-3 with TRBJ1-2; D not resolved. The germline V gene encodes CDR1 LGHNA and CDR2 YSLEER. This CDR3 has 14 amino acids. Trimming left V 3 bases short and J 2 bases short, with 10 bases between.

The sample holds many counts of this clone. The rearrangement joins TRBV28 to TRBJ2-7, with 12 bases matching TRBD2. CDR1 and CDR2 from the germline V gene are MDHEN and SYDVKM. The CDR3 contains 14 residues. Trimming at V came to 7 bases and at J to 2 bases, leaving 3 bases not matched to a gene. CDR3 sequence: CASTRLAGAYEQYF. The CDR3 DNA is TGTGCCAGCACCAGACTAGCGGGAGCCTACGAGCAGTACTTC.

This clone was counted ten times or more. The CDR3 reads CASSGSGRVMETQYF. In DNA form, the CDR3 reads TGTGCCAGCAGTGGGTCAGGCAGGGTGATGGAGACCCAGTACTTC. The genes are TRBV2 and TRBJ2-5; tentative D call: TRBD1 (5 bases). Germline V lookup: CDR1 SNHLY, CDR2 FYNNEI. V was cut by 4 bases and J by 5 bases, with 17 bases left in between. This CDR3 region has 15 residues.

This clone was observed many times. In DNA, the CDR3 is TGTGCCAGCAGCTCCGGGACTAGCGGGAGTGAGCAGTTCTTC. It yields the protein CASSSGTSGSEQFF. The chain combines TRBV7-3 with TRBJ2-1, with 14 bases identical to TRBD2. V lost 4 bases to trimming and J lost 9 bases; unmatched junction nucleotides: 2. The CDR3 extends over 14 amino acids. Germline V gene lookup returns CDR1 SGHTA and CDR2 FQGTGA.

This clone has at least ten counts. CDR3 protein: CASSKRPVEGSQNTEAFF. Written as DNA, the CDR3 is TGTGCCAGCAGCAAAAGACCGGTGGAGGGTTCCCAAAACACTGAAGCTTTCTTT. The chain uses TRBV21-1 and TRBJ1-1. TRBV21-1 is a documented pseudogene. CDR3 size: 18 residues.

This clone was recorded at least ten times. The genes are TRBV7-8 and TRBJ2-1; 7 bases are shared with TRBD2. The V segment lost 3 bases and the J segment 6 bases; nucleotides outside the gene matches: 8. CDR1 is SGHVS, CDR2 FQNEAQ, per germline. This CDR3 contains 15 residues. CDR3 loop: CASSFAGVPSNEQFF. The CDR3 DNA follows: TGTGCCAGCAGCTTTGCGGGAGTCCCGTCCAATGAGCAGTTCTTC. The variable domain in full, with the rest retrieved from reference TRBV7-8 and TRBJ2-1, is GAGVSQSPRYKVAKRGQDVALRCDPISGHVSLFWYQQALGQGPEFLTYFQNEAQLDKSGLPSDRFFAERPEGSVSTLKIQRTQQEDSAVYLCASSFAGVPSNEQFFGPGTRLTVL.

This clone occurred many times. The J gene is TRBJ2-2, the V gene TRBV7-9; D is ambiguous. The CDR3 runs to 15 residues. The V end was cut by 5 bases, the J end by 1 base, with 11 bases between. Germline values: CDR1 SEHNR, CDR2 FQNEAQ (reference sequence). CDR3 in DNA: TGTGCCAGCAGCCGAGACTCGGGGAACACCGGGGAGCTGTTTTTT. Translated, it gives CASSRDSGNTGELFF.

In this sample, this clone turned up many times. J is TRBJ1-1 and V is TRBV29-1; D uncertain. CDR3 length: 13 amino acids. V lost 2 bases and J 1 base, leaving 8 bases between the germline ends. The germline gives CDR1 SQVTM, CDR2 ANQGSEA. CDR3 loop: CSVETGSNTEAFF. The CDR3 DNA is TGCAGCGTTGAAACGGGGTCGAACACTGAAGCTTTCTTT.

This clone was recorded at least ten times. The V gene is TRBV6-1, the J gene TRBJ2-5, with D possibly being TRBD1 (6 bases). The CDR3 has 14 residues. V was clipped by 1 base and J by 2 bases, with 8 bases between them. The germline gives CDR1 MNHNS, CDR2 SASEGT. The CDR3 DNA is TGTGCCAGCAGTGAAGTGGACAGACAAGAGACCCAGTACTTC. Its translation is CASSEVDRQETQYF.

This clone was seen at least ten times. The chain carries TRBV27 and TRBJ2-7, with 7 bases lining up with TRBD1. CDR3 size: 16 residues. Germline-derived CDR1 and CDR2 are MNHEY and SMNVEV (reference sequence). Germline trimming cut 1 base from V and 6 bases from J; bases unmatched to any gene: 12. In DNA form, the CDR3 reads TGTGCCAGCAGTTTATACGGTCGGACAGGACTGAGCGAGCAGTACTTC. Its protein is CASSLYGRTGLSEQYF.

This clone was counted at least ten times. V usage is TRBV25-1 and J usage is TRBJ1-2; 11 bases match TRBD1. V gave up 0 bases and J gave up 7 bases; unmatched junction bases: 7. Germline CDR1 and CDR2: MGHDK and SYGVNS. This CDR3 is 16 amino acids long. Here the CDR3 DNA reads TGTGCCAGCAGTGAATATAAAGGACAGGGGGCCGGTGGCTACACCTTC. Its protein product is CASSEYKGQGAGGYTF.

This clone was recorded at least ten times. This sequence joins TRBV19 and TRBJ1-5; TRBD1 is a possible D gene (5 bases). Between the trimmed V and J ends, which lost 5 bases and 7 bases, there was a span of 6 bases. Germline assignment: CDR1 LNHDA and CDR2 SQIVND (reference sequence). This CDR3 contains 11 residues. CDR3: CASSGGQPQHF. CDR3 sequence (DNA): TGTGCCAGTAGTGGGGGGCAGCCCCAGCATTTT.

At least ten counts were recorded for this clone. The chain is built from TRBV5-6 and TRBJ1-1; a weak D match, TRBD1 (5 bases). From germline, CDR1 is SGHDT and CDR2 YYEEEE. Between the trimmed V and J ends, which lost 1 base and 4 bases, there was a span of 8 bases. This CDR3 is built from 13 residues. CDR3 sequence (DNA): TGTGCCAGCAGCTTGACCGGGGGCACTGAAGCTTTCTTT. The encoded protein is CASSLTGGTEAFF.

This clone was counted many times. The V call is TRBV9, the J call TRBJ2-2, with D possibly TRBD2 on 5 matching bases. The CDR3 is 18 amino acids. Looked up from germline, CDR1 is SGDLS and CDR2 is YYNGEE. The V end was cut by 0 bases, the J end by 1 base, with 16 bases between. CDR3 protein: CASSVALPAGMNTGELFF. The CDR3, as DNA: TGTGCCAGCAGCGTAGCTCTGCCAGCCGGGATGAACACCGGGGAGCTGTTTTTT.

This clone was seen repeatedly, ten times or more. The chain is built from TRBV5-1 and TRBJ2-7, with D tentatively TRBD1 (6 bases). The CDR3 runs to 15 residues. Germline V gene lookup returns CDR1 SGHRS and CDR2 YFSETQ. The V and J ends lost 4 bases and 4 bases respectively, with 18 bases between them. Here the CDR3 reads CASSLQGTGKYEQYF. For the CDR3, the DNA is TGCGCCAGCAGCCTCCAGGGGACGGGGAAATACGAGCAGTACTTC.

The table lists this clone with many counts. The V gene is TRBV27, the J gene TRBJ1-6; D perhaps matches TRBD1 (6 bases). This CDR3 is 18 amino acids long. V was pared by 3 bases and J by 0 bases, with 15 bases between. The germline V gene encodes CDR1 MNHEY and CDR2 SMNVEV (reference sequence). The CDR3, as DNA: TGTGCCAGCAGTTTTCAGGGGAATGGGCCCTCCTATAATTCACCCCTCCACTTT. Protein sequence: CASSFQGNGPSYNSPLHF.

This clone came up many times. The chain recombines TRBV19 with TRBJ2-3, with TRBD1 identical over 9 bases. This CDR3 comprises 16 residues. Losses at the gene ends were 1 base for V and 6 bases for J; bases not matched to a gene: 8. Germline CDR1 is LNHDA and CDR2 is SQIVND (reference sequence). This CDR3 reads CASSIVGGQGGDTQYF. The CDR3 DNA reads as TGTGCCAGTAGTATAGTCGGGGGACAGGGAGGGGATACGCAGTATTTT.

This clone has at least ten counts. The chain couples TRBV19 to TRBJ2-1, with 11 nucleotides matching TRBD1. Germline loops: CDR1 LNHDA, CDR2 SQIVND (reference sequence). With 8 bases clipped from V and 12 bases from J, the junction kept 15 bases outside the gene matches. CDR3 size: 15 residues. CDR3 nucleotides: TGTGCCAGTCGAACTCCGGGACAGGGGGTGAGTGGGCAGTTCTTC. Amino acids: CASRTPGQGVSGQFF. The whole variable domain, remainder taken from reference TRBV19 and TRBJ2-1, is DGGITQSPKYLFRKEGQNVTLSCEQNLNHDAMYWYRQDPGQGLRLIYYSQIVNDFQKGDIAEGYSVSREKKESFPLTVTSAQKNPTAFYLCASRTPGQGVSGQFFGPGTRLTVL.

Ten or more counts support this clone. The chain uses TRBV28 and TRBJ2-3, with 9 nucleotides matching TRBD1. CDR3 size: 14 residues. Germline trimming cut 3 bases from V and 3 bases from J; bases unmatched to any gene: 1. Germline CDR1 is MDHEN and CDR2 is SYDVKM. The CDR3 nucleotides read TGTGCCAGCAGTTTCGACAGGGGGACAGATACGCAGTATTTT. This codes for CASSFDRGTDTQYF. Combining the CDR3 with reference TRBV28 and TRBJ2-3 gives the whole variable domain DVKVTQSSRYLVKRTGEKVFLECVQDMDHENMFWYRQDPGLGLRLIYFSYDVKMKEKGDIPEGYSVSREKKERFSLILESASTNQTSMYLCASSFDRGTDTQYFGPGTRLTVL.